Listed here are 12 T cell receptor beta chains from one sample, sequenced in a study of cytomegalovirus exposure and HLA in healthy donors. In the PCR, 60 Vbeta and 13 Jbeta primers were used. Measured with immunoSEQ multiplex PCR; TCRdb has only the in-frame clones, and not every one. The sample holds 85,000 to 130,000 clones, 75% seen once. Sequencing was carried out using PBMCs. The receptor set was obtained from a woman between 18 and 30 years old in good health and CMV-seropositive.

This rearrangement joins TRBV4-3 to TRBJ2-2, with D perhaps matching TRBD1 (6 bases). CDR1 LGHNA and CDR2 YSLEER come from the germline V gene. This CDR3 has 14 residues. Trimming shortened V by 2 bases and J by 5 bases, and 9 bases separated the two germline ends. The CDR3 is CASSQFRGTGELFF. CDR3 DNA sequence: TGCGCCAGCAGCCAATTCAGGGGAACCGGGGAGCTGTTTTTT.

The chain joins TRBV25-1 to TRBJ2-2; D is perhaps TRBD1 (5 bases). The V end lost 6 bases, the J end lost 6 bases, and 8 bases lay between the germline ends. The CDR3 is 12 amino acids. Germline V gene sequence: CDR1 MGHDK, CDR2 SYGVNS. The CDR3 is CASSRVAGELFF. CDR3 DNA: TGTGCCAGCAGCAGGGTTGCCGGGGAGCTGTTTTTT.

CDR3 in DNA: TGTGCCAGCAGCGTGACTAGCGGGACCTACGAGCAGTACTTC. It codes for CASSVTSGTYEQYF. The chain recombines TRBV9 with TRBJ2-7; 11 nucleotides match TRBD2. CDR3 length: 14 residues. With V trimmed by 2 bases and J by 2 bases, 0 bases remained unmatched. Germline V gene lookup returns CDR1 SGDLS and CDR2 YYNGEE.

This CDR3 reads CASIPAGPQTQYF. The CDR3 coding sequence is TGTGCCAGCATCCCCGCGGGGCCCCAGACCCAGTACTTC. The V gene is TRBV28, the J gene TRBJ2-5, with D possibly being TRBD2 (6 bases). V lost 7 bases and J lost 6, with 15 bases in between. Germline CDR1 reads MDHEN; CDR2 reads SYDVKM. The CDR3 loop spans 13 amino acids.

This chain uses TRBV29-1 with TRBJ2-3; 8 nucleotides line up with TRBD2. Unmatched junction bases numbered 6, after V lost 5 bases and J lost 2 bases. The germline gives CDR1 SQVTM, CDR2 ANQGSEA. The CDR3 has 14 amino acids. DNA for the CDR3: TGCAGCGTTCAGACTAGCGACTTCACAGATACGCAGTATTTT. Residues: CSVQTSDFTDTQYF.

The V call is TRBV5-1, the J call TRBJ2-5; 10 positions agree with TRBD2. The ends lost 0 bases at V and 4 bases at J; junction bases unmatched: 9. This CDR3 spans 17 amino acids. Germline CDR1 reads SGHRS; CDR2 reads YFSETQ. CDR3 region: CASSLAGSSGSGETQYF. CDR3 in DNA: TGCGCCAGCAGCTTGGCCGGGTCTAGCGGGAGCGGAGAGACCCAGTACTTC.

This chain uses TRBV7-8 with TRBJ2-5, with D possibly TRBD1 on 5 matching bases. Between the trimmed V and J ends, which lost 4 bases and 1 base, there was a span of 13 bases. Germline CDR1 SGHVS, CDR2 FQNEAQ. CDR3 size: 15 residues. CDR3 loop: CASSSSIRVQETQYF. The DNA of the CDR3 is TGTGCCAGCAGCTCTTCGATCAGGGTCCAAGAGACCCAGTACTTC.

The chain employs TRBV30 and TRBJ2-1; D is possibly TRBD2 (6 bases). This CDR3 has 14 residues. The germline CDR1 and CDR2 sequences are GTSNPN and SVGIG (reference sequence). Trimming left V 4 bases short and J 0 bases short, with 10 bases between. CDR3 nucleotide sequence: TGTGCCTGGACGGGAGTGAGCTCCTACAATGAGCAGTTCTTC. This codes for CAWTGVSSYNEQFF.

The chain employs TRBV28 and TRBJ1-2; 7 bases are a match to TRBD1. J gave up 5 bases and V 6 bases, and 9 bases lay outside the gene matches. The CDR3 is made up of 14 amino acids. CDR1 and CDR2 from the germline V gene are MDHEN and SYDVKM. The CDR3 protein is CASRLMTGFYGYTF. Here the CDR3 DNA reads TGTGCCAGCAGACTAATGACAGGGTTTTATGGCTACACCTTC.

CDR3 coding DNA: TGCGCCAGCCGCCGACAGGGGGGACTCAATGAGCAGTTCTTC. As protein: CASRRQGGLNEQFF. This chain links TRBV4-3 with TRBJ2-1; 9 nucleotides line up with TRBD1. The germline CDR1 and CDR2 sequences are LGHNA and YSLEER. V lost 8 bases, J lost 6 bases, and 8 bases stayed unmatched. The CDR3 extends over 14 amino acids.

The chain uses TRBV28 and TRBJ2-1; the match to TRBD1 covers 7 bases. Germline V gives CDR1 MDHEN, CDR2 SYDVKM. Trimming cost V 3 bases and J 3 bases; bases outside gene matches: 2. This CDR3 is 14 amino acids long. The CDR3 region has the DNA TGTGCCAGCAGTTTGGGACAGATCTACAATGAGCAGTTCTTC. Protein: CASSLGQIYNEQFF.

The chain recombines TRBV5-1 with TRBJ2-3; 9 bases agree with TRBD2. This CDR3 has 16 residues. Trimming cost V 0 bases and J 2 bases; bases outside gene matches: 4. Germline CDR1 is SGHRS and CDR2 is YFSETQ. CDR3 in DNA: TGCGCCAGCAGCTTGGATAGCGGGGGTGTCACAGATACGCAGTATTTT. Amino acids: CASSLDSGGVTDTQYF. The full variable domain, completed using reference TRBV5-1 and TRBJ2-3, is KAGVTQTPRYLIKTRGQQVTLSCSPISGHRSVSWYQQTPGQGLQFLFEYFSETQRNKGNFPGRFSGRQFSNSRSEMNVSTLELGDSALYLCASSLDSGGVTDTQYFGPGTRLTVL.